The 2 T cell receptor beta chains below all came from one sample that was sequenced in a study of blood T cell repertoires in COVID-19. The table came from immunoSEQ multiplex PCR; TCRdb's copy has only in-frame clones and leaves some out. The sample has under 250,000 clones, more than 75% seen once. Sequencing was carried out using peripheral blood. Receptors were obtained from an elderly man with acute or convalescent COVID-19.

J is TRBJ2-7 and V is TRBV3-1 (or the pseudogene TRBV3-2); 7 bases line up with TRBD1. This CDR3 has 14 residues. From germline, CDR1 is LGHDT and CDR2 YNNKEL (reference sequence). With 4 bases clipped from V and 3 bases from J, the junction kept 6 bases outside the gene matches. The CDR3 DNA reads as TGTGCCAGCAGCCCCCTTAGGGACAGCTACGAGCAGTACTTC. It translates to CASSPLRDSYEQYF.

The rearrangement uses TRBV5-6 and TRBJ2-7; 8 nucleotides line up with TRBD1. CDR1 and CDR2 from the germline V gene are SGHDT and YYEEEE. V shed 4 bases, J shed 6 bases, and the junction held 3 bases outside the gene matches. The CDR3 covers 12 residues. This chain's CDR3 is CASSLTGGEQYF. The CDR3 DNA is TGTGCCAGCAGCCTCACAGGGGGCGAGCAGTACTTC.